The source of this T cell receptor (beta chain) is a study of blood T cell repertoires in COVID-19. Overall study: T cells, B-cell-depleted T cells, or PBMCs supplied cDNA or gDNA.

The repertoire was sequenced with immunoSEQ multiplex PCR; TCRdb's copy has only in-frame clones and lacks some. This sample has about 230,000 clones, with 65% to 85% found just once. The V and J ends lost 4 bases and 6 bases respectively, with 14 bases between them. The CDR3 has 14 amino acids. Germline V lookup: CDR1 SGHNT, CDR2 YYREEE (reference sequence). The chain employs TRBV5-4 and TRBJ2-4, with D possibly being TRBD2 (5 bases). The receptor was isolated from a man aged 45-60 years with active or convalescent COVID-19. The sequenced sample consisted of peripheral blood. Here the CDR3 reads CASSSRGPTNIQYF. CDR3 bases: TGTGCCAGCAGCAGCCGAGGGCCCACAAACATTCAGTACTTC.